This T cell receptor (beta chain) originates from a study of blood T cell repertoires in COVID-19. Study summary: Sample material is recorded as cDNA or gDNA derived from T cells, B-cell-depleted T cells, or PBMCs.

Study processing details: Amplification of reference gene primers was used by the study to estimate nucleated cell counts. Only in-frame clones appear in the TCRdb table, and some are missing; sequencing was by immunoSEQ multiplex PCR. V, J and clone size reflect that table, while D and trimming were determined from the DNA. The table records approximately 220,000 clones, about 88% of them present only once. The ends were cut back, 2 bases at V and 4 bases at J, with 8 bases in the middle. The V gene's germline CDR1 is SGHNT and CDR2 YENEEA. This CDR3 contains 13 residues. The V and J genes are TRBV11-3 and TRBJ1-1; D gene ambiguous. The clonotype comes from a man between 60 and 75 years old with acute or convalescent COVID-19. Sequencing was carried out using peripheral blood. CDR3 in DNA: TGTGCCAGCAGCTTAACGGCGGGCACTGAAGCTTTCTTT. Protein: CASSLTAGTEAFF. Combining the CDR3 with reference TRBV11-3 and TRBJ1-1 gives the whole variable domain EAGVVQSPRYKIIEKKQPVAFWCNPISGHNTLYWYLQNLGQGPELLIRYENEEAVDDSQLPKDRFSAERLKGVDSTLKIQPAELGDSAVYLCASSLTAGTEAFFGQGTRLTVV.